Following are 16 T cell receptor beta chains from one sample sequenced in a study of Graves' ophthalmopathy and Graves' hyperthyroidism. RNA transcripts were the source from which TCR beta CDR3 regions were amplified. HTBI primers served in a first-round RT-PCR, which a second-round multiplex PCR followed. TCRdb re-called the multiplex PCR reads with MiXCR, one entry per CDR3 protein. The sample has over 650,000 distinct CDR3 sequences, 35% to 45% seen once. The sequencing sample was made of peripheral blood. The origin of the receptors is an adult man with Graves' ophthalmopathy.

The chain joins TRBV29-1 to TRBJ1-3; TRBD1 agrees at 8 bases. This CDR3 spans 14 amino acids. Per the germline V gene, CDR1 is SQVTM and CDR2 is ANQGSEA. The V gene end was trimmed by 7 bases and the J gene end by 8 bases; junction bases not matched to a gene: 13. CDR3 sequence reads: CSAETGDYGYTIYF. Written as DNA, the CDR3 is TGCAGCGCAGAGACAGGGGACTATGGCTACACCATATATTTT.

This clonotype has only a few counts. The V and J genes are TRBV5-6 and TRBJ2-7; D remains ambiguous. There are 16 residues in the CDR3. Germline V gives CDR1 SGHDT, CDR2 YYEEEE. V lost 1 base to trimming and J lost 3 bases, with 17 bases between them. The DNA of the CDR3 is TGTGCCAGCAGCTTGCGATTTGAGAATCGAGACTACGAGCAGTACTTC. It specifies CASSLRFENRDYEQYF.

CDR3 DNA: TGTGCCAGCAGTAGAGCTCGACAGATTAATGAAAAACTGTTTTTT. This translates into CASSRARQINEKLFF. The V gene is TRBV7-9, the J gene TRBJ1-4; D is possibly TRBD1 (5 bases). V was cut by 6 bases and J by 4 bases, with 15 bases left in between. The CDR3 extends over 15 amino acids. Germline lookup yields CDR1 SEHNR and CDR2 FQNEAQ (reference sequence). Supplemented by reference TRBV7-9 and TRBJ1-4, the full variable domain reads DTGVSQNPRHKITKRGQNVTFRCDPISEHNRLYWYRQTLGQGPEFLTYFQNEAQLEKSRLLSDRFSAERPKGSFSTLEIQRTEQGDSAMYLCASSRARQINEKLFFGSGTQLSVL.

The genes are TRBV19 and TRBJ2-5; 8 nucleotides agree with TRBD2. CDR1 is LNHDA, CDR2 SQIVND, per germline (reference sequence). V lost 5 bases, J lost 5 bases, and 10 bases stayed unmatched. The length of the CDR3 is 15 residues. CDR3 nucleotides: TGTGCCAGTAGTCCCCGGGAGGGGGAGGCCGAGACCCAGTACTTC. The encoded protein is CASSPREGEAETQYF.

V usage is TRBV5-1 and J usage is TRBJ1-3; no reliable D call. Trimming removed 4 bases at V and 0 bases at J, with 17 bases between. Germline V lookup: CDR1 SGHRS, CDR2 YFSETQ. The CDR3 covers 17 residues. The CDR3 region has the DNA TGCGCCAGCAGCCCCACCACGACCCGGAGCTCTGGAAACACCATATATTTT. It specifies CASSPTTTRSSGNTIYF.

This sequence joins TRBV14 and TRBJ1-3, with 7 positions matching TRBD1. V dropped 4 bases and J dropped 4; count of bases not matched to a gene: 10. This CDR3 contains 16 residues. CDR1 and CDR2 (germline): SGHDN, FVKESK. The CDR3 DNA follows: TGTGCCAGCAGCCTTGGGGACAGCTGCCGAGGAAACACCATATATTTT. Translating it yields CASSLGDSCRGNTIYF.

This clonotype was recorded many times. This chain connects TRBV19 to TRBJ2-7, with 10 bases lining up with TRBD1. CDR3 length: 14 amino acids. V was pared by 6 bases and J by 2 bases, with 4 bases of the junction left unmatched. Germline CDR1 LNHDA, CDR2 SQIVND (reference sequence). The CDR3 bases are TGTGCCAGTAGACACGGACAGGGGGCCTACGAGCAGTACTTC. The encoded protein is CASRHGQGAYEQYF.

The table lists this clonotype with a few counts. At one of its ends the junction is not consistent with the germline gene, which may arise from a read error. The chain recombines TRBV10-3 with TRBJ1-5; D may be TRBD1 (5 bases). CDR3 length: 15 amino acids. The germline gives CDR1 ENHRY, CDR2 SYGVKD. CDR3 sequence: CASSYSRDGNQPQHF. DNA of the CDR3: TGTGCCAGCAGTTACTCCCGGGACGGCAATCAGCCCCAGCATTTT.

The chain carries TRBV7-2 and TRBJ2-7; the match to TRBD1 covers 8 bases. Germline V gene sequence: CDR1 SGHTA, CDR2 FQGNSA. V lost 8 bases and J lost 5; bases outside the gene matches: 8. This CDR3 is 13 amino acids long. The CDR3 sequence is CASHPGQAHEQYF. The CDR3 DNA sequence: TGTGCCAGCCATCCGGGACAGGCTCACGAGCAGTACTTC.

The J gene is TRBJ1-2, the V gene TRBV29-1; D unresolved. The CDR3 is 12 amino acids. Germline values: CDR1 SQVTM, CDR2 ANQGSEA. The V end was cut by 4 bases, the J end by 6 bases, with 12 bases between. The CDR3 here is CSVVVRENGYTF. Here the CDR3 DNA reads TGCAGCGTTGTCGTCAGAGAAAATGGCTACACCTTC.

About this clonotype: It may be a read error: a sequence one base away is much more abundant. The chain couples TRBV19 to TRBJ2-7; 7 bases agree with TRBD1. CDR1 LNHDA and CDR2 SQIVND come from the germline V gene (reference sequence). The V segment lost 6 bases and the J segment 0 bases; nucleotides outside the gene matches: 14. This CDR3 region has 17 residues. The CDR3 DNA reads as TGTGCCAGTAGCTTCGCGGCAGGGGGTCTTCTCTCCTACGAGCAGTACTTC. It is translated as CASSFAAGGLLSYEQYF. Drawing the rest from reference TRBV19 and TRBJ2-7, the complete variable domain is DGGITQSPKYLFRKEGQNVTLSCEQNLNHDAMYWYRQDPGQGLRLIYYSQIVNDFQKGDIAEGYSVSREKKESFPLTVTSAQKNPTAFYLCASSFAAGGLLSYEQYFGPGTRLTVT.

The V and J genes are TRBV15 and TRBJ1-6; D ambiguous. The CDR3 runs to 15 residues. V was pared by 0 bases and J by 7 bases, with 10 bases between. In germline, CDR1 is LNHNV, CDR2 YYDKDF (reference sequence). The CDR3 nucleotides are TGTGCCACCAGCAGAGATCCAGGTCTCAATTCACCCCTCCACTTT. Protein product: CATSRDPGLNSPLHF.

The chain couples TRBV29-1 to TRBJ2-7; either TRBD1 or TRBD2 may supply D (5 bases each). The CDR3 length is 11 residues. The V and J ends lost 7 bases and 5 bases respectively, with 12 bases between them. Germline V CDR1 and CDR2: SQVTM, ANQGSEA. This chain's CDR3 is CSAGTPDEQYF. The CDR3 DNA follows: TGCAGCGCAGGGACCCCCGACGAGCAGTACTTC.

This clonotype was observed at least ten times. The J gene is TRBJ1-6, the V gene TRBV10-3; maybe TRBD1 (6 bases). CDR1 and CDR2 from the germline V gene are ENHRY and SYGVKD. The CDR3 extends over 18 amino acids. Trimming removed 8 bases from V and 0 bases from J, with 20 bases in between. The CDR3: CAIGGGRNSFSYNSPLHF. CDR3 coding DNA: TGTGCCATCGGCGGGGGGCGAAACTCTTTCTCCTATAATTCACCCCTCCACTTT.

A remark on this clonotype: This may come from a read error, since a much larger clone is one base off. The chain joins TRBV4-2 to TRBJ2-7; D might be TRBD2 (6 bases). CDR1 is LGHNA, CDR2 YNFKEQ, per germline. The CDR3 spans 15 residues. The CDR3 sequence: CDSSQDSAGAYEQYF. As DNA, the CDR3 is TGTGACAGCAGCCAAGATTCAGCGGGTGCCTACGAGCAGTACTTC.

The rearrangement joins TRBV15 to TRBJ1-2, with D possibly being TRBD1 (5 bases). This CDR3 region has 14 residues. The V gene lost 1 base and the J gene lost 3 bases, with 9 bases spanning the gap. From germline, CDR1 is LNHNV and CDR2 YYDKDF (reference sequence). The CDR3 region is CATSRVQVDYGYTF. The CDR3 DNA reads TGTGCCACCAGCAGAGTACAGGTGGACTATGGCTACACCTTC.